Below, 4 T cell receptor beta chains from the same sample are listed, as sequenced in a study of shared clonotypes between healthy human individuals (TCRdb year 2020). CD8 naive samples consisted of CD45RO-negative cells that were positively selected for CCR7, yielding a CD45RA+CCR7+ population without TemRA cells. The library came from the immunoSEQ multiplex PCR assay. The immuneACCESS repertoire file appears here via TCRdb, limited to in-frame rearrangements. These files lack a portion of the clones; in checked studies, under half of the deficit traces to unresolved V genes, and the cause of the others is not known. Present in this sample are about 2.2 million clones, around 93% of which were seen just once. Of the sample, 1.5% to 2% is held by the ten largest clones. Material for sequencing was naive CD8+ T cells from PBMCs. The cell subset or site label, read with the paper, signifies: CD45RA+CCR7+. The receptors stem from a man aged 18 to 30 in good health. Some clones in this sample may be carry-over from other donors' samples.

The chain is built from TRBV19 and TRBJ2-7, with a tentative D call TRBD2 (6 bases). CDR1 is LNHDA, CDR2 SQIVND, per germline (reference sequence). The CDR3 has 14 residues. Between the trimmed V and J ends, which lost 5 bases and 3 bases, there was a span of 14 bases. The CDR3 spells CASSPRGYGYEQYF. The CDR3 DNA sequence: TGTGCCAGTAGTCCACGGGGGTACGGCTACGAGCAGTACTTC.

CDR3: CASSSLPGQGDNEQYF. CDR3 coding DNA: TGTGCCAGCAGCTCACTCCCGGGACAGGGGGATAACGAGCAGTACTTC. The chain recombines TRBV7-9 with TRBJ2-7, with TRBD1 identical over 11 bases. The CDR3 extends over 16 amino acids. CDR1 and CDR2 from the germline V gene are SEHNR and FQNEAQ (reference sequence). The junction had 10 bases not matched to a gene; V was cut back by 4 bases and J by 5 bases.

The rearrangement links TRBV28 to TRBJ1-1; D perhaps matches TRBD1 (6 bases). V was clipped by 2 bases and J by 4 bases, with 8 bases between them. The germline V gene encodes CDR1 MDHEN and CDR2 SYDVKM. The CDR3 extends over 13 amino acids. CDR3 amino acids: CASSLGGPTEAFF. The CDR3 DNA reads as TGTGCCAGCAGTTTAGGGGGGCCCACTGAAGCTTTCTTT. Together with reference TRBV28 and TRBJ1-1, the CDR3 gives the full variable domain: DVKVTQSSRYLVKRTGEKVFLECVQDMDHENMFWYRQDPGLGLRLIYFSYDVKMKEKGDIPEGYSVSREKKERFSLILESASTNQTSMYLCASSLGGPTEAFFGQGTRLTVV.

The chain carries TRBV30 and TRBJ1-1, with no clear D. CDR1 GTSNPN and CDR2 SVGIG come from the germline V gene (reference sequence). Trimming shortened V by 1 base and J by 7 bases, and 10 bases separated the two germline ends. The CDR3 covers 12 residues. This chain's CDR3 is CAWSARLGEAFF. The CDR3, as DNA: TGTGCCTGGAGTGCACGATTGGGTGAAGCTTTCTTT.